The 9 T cell receptor beta chains reported below all come from one sample, sequenced in a study of CD8+ T cells in alopecia areata. Treatment defined: oral pan-JAK inhibitor, 5-10 mg twice daily. RNA, once extracted, was reverse transcribed into cDNA for use as the sequencing template. The table came from immunoSEQ multiplex PCR; TCRdb's copy has only in-frame clones and leaves some out. This sample carries around 180,000 clones, 64% of them seen once, and the ten largest clones take roughly 1.3%. Material: CD4+ T cells sorted from blood, obtained around week 50, from a patient treated with tofacitinib. The source of these receptors is a human donor with alopecia areata.

This clone has just a few counts. The chain couples TRBV5-1 to TRBJ2-5; 7 bases line up with TRBD1. The germline CDR1 and CDR2 sequences are SGHRS and YFSETQ. Trimming removed 5 bases from V and 5 bases from J; junction bases left unmatched: 15. The CDR3 sequence is 16 residues long. CDR3 DNA sequence: TGCGCCAGCAGGCCCGGGACAGTGGATGGTTGGGAGACCCAGTACTTC. It encodes CASRPGTVDGWETQYF. Based on the CDR3 plus reference TRBV5-1 and TRBJ2-5, the full variable domain is KAGVTQTPRYLIKTRGQQVTLSCSPISGHRSVSWYQQTPGQGLQFLFEYFSETQRNKGNFPGRFSGRQFSNSRSEMNVSTLELGDSALYLCASRPGTVDGWETQYFGPGTRLLVL.

Turning to this clone: The sample has other DNA sequences that encode this CDR3 too. The chain combines TRBV5-1 with TRBJ1-2; D call uncertain. The length of the CDR3 is 12 residues. Per the germline V gene, CDR1 is SGHRS and CDR2 is YFSETQ. The V and J ends lost 0 bases and 3 bases respectively, with 3 bases between them. The CDR3, as DNA: TGCGCCAGCAGCTTGGCGGACTATGGCTACACCTTC. It yields the protein CASSLADYGYTF.

The chain is built from TRBV9 and TRBJ2-3, with 7 bases that match TRBD1. Unmatched junction bases numbered 9, after V lost 4 bases and J lost 1 base. The CDR3 is made up of 16 amino acids. Per the germline V gene, CDR1 is SGDLS and CDR2 is YYNGEE. The CDR3 nucleotides are TGTGCCAGCAGCCCACAGACAGGGTCGCGCACAGATACGCAGTATTTT. Protein sequence: CASSPQTGSRTDTQYF.

J is TRBJ1-6 and V is TRBV9; 9 nucleotides match TRBD1. Germline V gives CDR1 SGDLS, CDR2 YYNGEE. The ends lost 2 bases at V and 5 bases at J; junction bases unmatched: 2. The CDR3 is 15 amino acids. The CDR3 sequence is CASSVGTGNNSPLHF. The CDR3 DNA reads as TGTGCCAGCAGCGTCGGGACAGGGAATAATTCACCCCTCCACTTT.

The chain couples TRBV9 to TRBJ1-1; D unresolved. Trimming removed 0 bases at V and 6 bases at J, with 9 bases between. CDR1 and CDR2 (germline): SGDLS, YYNGEE. The CDR3 is 13 amino acids. The CDR3 DNA is TGTGCCAGCAGCGTAGGGGTGTTGTCTGAAGCTTTCTTT. As protein: CASSVGVLSEAFF. Full variable domain (rest looked up from reference TRBV9 and TRBJ1-1): DSGVTQTPKHLITATGQRVTLRCSPRSGDLSVYWYQQSLDQGLQFLIQYYNGEERAKGNILERFSAQQFPDLHSELNLSSLELGDSALYFCASSVGVLSEAFFGQGTRLTVV.

The chain joins TRBV5-1 to TRBJ2-1; no clear D gene. In germline, CDR1 is SGHRS, CDR2 YFSETQ. The V gene lost 3 bases and the J gene lost 0 bases, with 16 bases spanning the gap. This CDR3 region has 17 residues. CDR3 in amino acids: CASSSVVGIHSYNEQFF. CDR3 in DNA: TGCGCCAGCAGCTCTGTCGTTGGGATCCACTCCTACAATGAGCAGTTCTTC. Filled out from reference TRBV5-1 and TRBJ2-1, the complete variable domain reads KAGVTQTPRYLIKTRGQQVTLSCSPISGHRSVSWYQQTPGQGLQFLFEYFSETQRNKGNFPGRFSGRQFSNSRSEMNVSTLELGDSALYLCASSSVVGIHSYNEQFFGPGTRLTVL.

This rearrangement joins TRBV2 to TRBJ2-7; no clear D gene. Germline assignment: CDR1 SNHLY and CDR2 FYNNEI. The CDR3 spans 13 residues. The germline V and J ends were trimmed by 6 bases and 2 bases, with 11 bases remaining between them. CDR3 bases: TGTGCCAGCAGCAAACTGAACCCCTACGAGCAGTACTTC. This gives the protein CASSKLNPYEQYF.

A few counts support this clone. The CDR3 loop is CASSPRPRPPWGYEQYF. CDR3 DNA sequence: TGTGCCAGCAGCCCCCGCCCTAGGCCTCCCTGGGGCTACGAGCAGTACTTC. The chain employs TRBV27 and TRBJ2-7; D gene unclear. Germline V lookup: CDR1 MNHEY, CDR2 SMNVEV (reference sequence). V was clipped by 6 bases and J by 3 bases, with 24 bases between them. The CDR3 is 17 amino acids.

In this sample, this clone turned up once. Other DNA sequences in the same sample also yield this CDR3. V and J are TRBV7-2 and TRBJ2-7; tentative D call: TRBD1 (6 bases). Germline V gene lookup returns CDR1 SGHTA and CDR2 FQGNSA. This CDR3 region has 12 residues. Trimming took off 4 bases at V and 7 bases at J, with 11 bases between the two ends. The CDR3 bases are TGTGCCAGCAGCTCCATCAGGGGTGAGCAGTACTTC. Its protein product is CASSSIRGEQYF.